The 22 T cell receptor beta chains below were found in one sample sequenced in a study of T cells in localized non-small cell lung cancer. Assay used: immunoSEQ multiplex PCR; TCRdb lists only in-frame clones, some missing. The table lists 50,000 or so clones, less than 85% of them singletons, with 3.5% to 5.5% in the top ten. The starting material was PBMCs, obtained before any cancer treatment. These receptors were taken from a woman aged 35-75 years with stage II lung adenocarcinoma.

This chain uses TRBV2 with TRBJ2-7; D is possibly TRBD1 or TRBD2 (6 bases each). This CDR3 comprises 13 residues. Germline CDR1 and CDR2: SNHLY and FYNNEI. The germline V and J ends were trimmed by 7 bases and 3 bases, with 13 bases remaining between them. The CDR3 region is CASIKGGLYEQYF. In DNA, the CDR3 is TGTGCCAGCATAAAGGGGGGCCTCTACGAGCAGTACTTC.

This clone rates as medium-sized. This CDR3 reads CASSLEALGGNYGYTF. The CDR3 region has the DNA TGTGCCAGCAGCTTAGAGGCCCTCGGGGGAAACTATGGCTACACCTTC. The genes are TRBV7-8 and TRBJ1-2; tentative D call: TRBD1 (5 bases). Trimming took off 1 base at V and 2 bases at J, with 14 bases between the two ends. The germline CDR1 and CDR2 sequences are SGHVS and FQNEAQ. The CDR3 is 16 residues long.

The chain carries TRBV18 and TRBJ2-6; D is possibly TRBD1 (5 bases). The CDR3 loop spans 16 amino acids. Trimming stripped 6 bases from V and 0 bases from J, with 12 bases between. The V gene's germline CDR1 is KGHSH and CDR2 LQKENI. Here the CDR3 reads CASSPQGHSGANVLTF. The CDR3 DNA reads as TGTGCCAGCTCGCCGCAGGGCCACTCTGGGGCCAACGTCCTGACTTTC.

The chain is built from TRBV6-1 and TRBJ1-5; 9 bases align to TRBD1. CDR1 and CDR2 from the germline V gene are MNHNS and SASEGT. The J segment lost 6 bases and the V segment lost 7 bases, leaving 10 bases of the junction unmatched. This CDR3 has 15 residues. CDR3 in amino acids: CASKPGQGHIQPQHF. The DNA for the CDR3 is TGTGCCAGCAAGCCGGGACAGGGTCATATTCAGCCCCAGCATTTT.

The J gene is TRBJ1-6, the V gene TRBV19; D unclear. This CDR3 has 16 residues. CDR1 and CDR2 (germline): LNHDA, SQIVND (reference sequence). The V gene lost 6 bases and the J gene lost 3 bases, with 15 bases spanning the gap. CDR3 DNA: TGTGCCAGTAGCCTCCTCGAGGAGCTCTATAATTCACCCCTCCACTTT. Translated, it gives CASSLLEELYNSPLHF. The full variable domain, with the rest looked up from reference TRBV19 and TRBJ1-6, is DGGITQSPKYLFRKEGQNVTLSCEQNLNHDAMYWYRQDPGQGLRLIYYSQIVNDFQKGDIAEGYSVSREKKESFPLTVTSAQKNPTAFYLCASSLLEELYNSPLHFGNGTRLTVT.

For this clone: The junction departs from germline at one end; a sequencing error may be responsible. The rearrangement joins TRBV20-1 to TRBJ2-1; D is uncertain. Germline V gene data show CDR1 as DFQATT and CDR2 as SNEGSKA (reference sequence). The CDR3 totals 8 residues. For the CDR3, the DNA is TGCAGTGCTACCCCCGGAGTCTTC. Its protein is CSATPGVF.

The chain employs TRBV9 and TRBJ1-1; 7 positions match TRBD1. The CDR3 runs 14 residues. Per the germline V gene, CDR1 is SGDLS and CDR2 is YYNGEE. V shed 3 bases, J shed 2 bases, and the junction held 4 bases outside the gene matches. CDR3: CASSGQGGNTEAFF. The CDR3 nucleotides are TGTGCCAGCAGCGGACAGGGCGGAAACACTGAAGCTTTCTTT.

The rearrangement joins TRBV25-1 to TRBJ1-2; maybe TRBD1 (5 bases). In germline, CDR1 is MGHDK, CDR2 SYGVNS. The ends were cut back, 2 bases at V and 7 bases at J, with 8 bases in the middle. This CDR3 contains 12 residues. In DNA, the CDR3 is TGTGCCAGCAGTGAAGGGACCGCTGGCTACACCTTC. It codes for CASSEGTAGYTF.

The gene calls are TRBV4-3 and TRBJ1-1; perhaps TRBD1 as D (6 bases). Looked up from germline, CDR1 is LGHNA and CDR2 is YSLEER. The CDR3 is 15 amino acids. V shed 1 base and J shed 5 bases, with 14 bases lying between them. The CDR3 DNA reads as TGCGCCAGCAGCCAAGCGAGCGGGGGCTGGACTGAAGCTTTCTTT. This encodes CASSQASGGWTEAFF.

The rearrangement joins TRBV29-1 to TRBJ1-2; no clear D gene. Germline assignment: CDR1 SQVTM and CDR2 ANQGSEA. V lost 0 bases and J 4 bases, leaving 9 bases between the germline ends. The CDR3 loop spans 13 amino acids. Here the CDR3 reads CSVEDPRSYGYTF. The CDR3 nucleotides are TGCAGCGTTGAAGATCCCCGGAGCTATGGCTACACCTTC. Complete variable domain (other parts from reference TRBV29-1 and TRBJ1-2): SAVISQKPSRDICQRGTSLTIQCQVDSQVTMMFWYRQQPGQSLTLIATANQGSEATYESGFVIDKFPISRPNLTFSTLTVSNMSPEDSSIYLCSVEDPRSYGYTFGSGTRLTVV.

This clone was detected only a few times. The rearrangement uses TRBV5-4 and TRBJ1-6, with 7 bases lining up with TRBD1. Germline V lookup: CDR1 SGHNT, CDR2 YYREEE (reference sequence). The CDR3 spans 14 residues. The J segment lost 6 bases and the V segment lost 4 bases, leaving 4 bases of the junction unmatched. The CDR3, as DNA: TGTGCCAGCAGCGACGGGACAGCTAATTCACCCCTCCACTTT. Its translation: CASSDGTANSPLHF.

This clone came up once. The genes are TRBV29-1 and TRBJ2-5; D gene ambiguous. V was pared by 6 bases and J by 5 bases, with 13 bases between. This CDR3 is 12 amino acids long. Germline V gene sequence: CDR1 SQVTM, CDR2 ANQGSEA. The CDR3 bases are TGCAGCGTACCTTCAATCGGGGAGACCCAGTACTTC. Its protein product is CSVPSIGETQYF.

This chain joins TRBV19 and TRBJ1-4, with 11 bases that match TRBD1. This CDR3 comprises 14 residues. Trimming took 5 bases from V and 8 from J; bases not matched to a gene: 4. Germline V gene lookup returns CDR1 LNHDA and CDR2 SQIVND (reference sequence). This CDR3 is CASSRDRGAEKLFF. The CDR3 coding sequence is TGTGCCAGTAGTCGGGACAGGGGGGCGGAAAAACTGTTTTTT.

V gene TRBV5-5 combines with J gene TRBJ1-5; D unresolved. The CDR3 runs to 13 residues. V dropped 2 bases and J dropped 0 bases, with 3 bases sitting between them. Germline V gives CDR1 SGHKS, CDR2 YYEKEE (reference sequence). CDR3 coding DNA: TGTGCCAGCAGCTTAGATAGCAATCAGCCCCAGCATTTT. Protein sequence: CASSLDSNQPQHF.

This clone qualifies as medium-sized (0.01 to 0.1%). Additional DNA sequences in this sample encode the identical CDR3. The genes are TRBV2 and TRBJ2-1; D unresolved. The V gene lost 6 bases and the J gene lost 0 bases, with 6 bases spanning the gap. Germline-derived CDR1 and CDR2 are SNHLY and FYNNEI. The CDR3 loop spans 13 amino acids. CDR3 nucleotides: TGTGCCAGCAGGGGAAGCTCCTACAATGAGCAGTTCTTC. This codes for CASRGSSYNEQFF.

This clone was recorded once. J is TRBJ2-2 and V is TRBV30; D uncertain. The ends were cut back, 3 bases at V and 0 bases at J, with 11 bases in the middle. There are 15 residues in the CDR3. The V gene's germline CDR1 is GTSNPN and CDR2 SVGIG (reference sequence). This chain's CDR3 is CAWSGSNANTGELFF. The CDR3 DNA reads as TGTGCCTGGAGCGGTTCAAATGCGAACACCGGGGAGCTGTTTTTT.

This CDR3 is CASSRGSGDTIYF. The CDR3 DNA follows: TGTGCCAGCAGCCGTGGGAGCGGCGACACCATATATTTT. This sequence joins TRBV7-4 and TRBJ1-3; D is unclear. Germline CDR1 is SGHVT and CDR2 is SQSDAQ. Trimming shortened V by 5 bases and J by 8 bases, and 13 bases separated the two germline ends. The CDR3 runs to 13 residues. Full variable domain (remainder filled in from reference TRBV7-4 and TRBJ1-3): GAGVSQSPRYKVAKRGRDVALRCDSISGHVTLYWYRQTLGQGSEVLTYSQSDAQRDKSGRPSGRFSAERPERSVSTLKIQRTEQGDSAVYLCASSRGSGDTIYFGEGSWLTVV.

This clone was observed a single time. This sequence joins TRBV7-6 and TRBJ1-1, with 7 bases lining up with TRBD1. From germline, CDR1 is SGHVS and CDR2 FNYEAQ. There are 15 residues in the CDR3. With V trimmed by 5 bases and J by 0 bases, 6 bases remained unmatched. In DNA form, the CDR3 reads TGTGCCAGCAGCCCGCAGGGACAGTTGAACACTGAAGCTTTCTTT. This encodes CASSPQGQLNTEAFF.

The chain combines TRBV5-1 with TRBJ2-3; 7 bases align to TRBD1. After removal of 4 bases from V and 1 base from J, the junction contained 15 bases not matched to a gene. The CDR3 has 18 residues. The germline V gene has CDR1 SGHRS and CDR2 YFSETQ. This CDR3 reads CASSGWTGKTTGTDTQYF. The CDR3 DNA is TGCGCCAGCAGCGGGTGGACAGGCAAGACTACAGGCACAGATACGCAGTATTTT.

The chain combines TRBV6-6 with TRBJ2-7; the match to TRBD2 covers 14 bases. CDR3 length: 16 amino acids. Germline CDR1 reads MNHNY; CDR2 reads SVGAGI (reference sequence). V was pared by 6 bases and J by 3 bases, with 7 bases of the junction left unmatched. CDR3 sequence: CASSLAGTSGGYEQYF. The CDR3 DNA sequence: TGTGCCAGCAGCTTAGCCGGGACTAGCGGGGGCTACGAGCAGTACTTC.

The chain uses TRBV13 and TRBJ2-3; D is unresolved. The germline V and J ends were trimmed by 3 bases and 1 base, with 11 bases remaining between them. The germline gives CDR1 PRHDT, CDR2 FYEKMQ (reference sequence). This CDR3 is 15 amino acids long. Here the CDR3 reads CASSFGQLGTDTQYF. DNA for the CDR3: TGTGCCAGCAGCTTCGGCCAGTTGGGCACAGATACGCAGTATTTT.

The genes are TRBV18 and TRBJ2-5; D uncertain. Trimming took 1 base from V and 2 from J, leaving 8 bases between them. Germline CDR1 reads KGHSH; CDR2 reads LQKENI. The CDR3 spans 14 residues. The CDR3 DNA follows: TGTGCCAGCTCACCACAGGGCGGTCAAGAGACCCAGTACTTC. Translation gives CASSPQGGQETQYF.